Each of the 30 T cell receptor beta chains below was sequenced from the same sample in a study of blood T cells in healthy people across ages. Sample-barcoded 5' priming and a J-beta primer mix drove a second PCR of 7 to 11 cycles. MiXCR was run by TCRdb on the 5' RACE reads, yielding one entry per CDR3 protein. The sample has some 790,000 distinct CDR3 sequences; 25% to 30% are singletons. Sequenced input: blood. The receptors stem from an elderly woman in good health.

This clonotype was observed a handful of times. J is TRBJ2-5 and V is TRBV27; D perhaps matches TRBD1 (7 bases). V was pared by 6 bases and J by 5 bases, with 19 bases between. This CDR3 spans 15 amino acids. Germline CDR1 and CDR2: MNHEY and SMNVEV (reference sequence). The CDR3 sequence: CASRGVQGGWETQYF. The CDR3 DNA reads as TGTGCCAGCAGAGGTGTGCAGGGGGGCTGGGAGACCCAGTACTTC.

V usage is TRBV5-5 and J usage is TRBJ1-5; D is unclear. The V gene's germline CDR1 is SGHKS and CDR2 YYEKEE (reference sequence). Trimming removed 0 bases from V and 6 bases from J, with 16 bases in between. This CDR3 contains 16 residues. The CDR3: CASSLGVAGFSQPQHF. CDR3 sequence (DNA): TGTGCCAGCAGCTTGGGTGTGGCCGGGTTCTCTCAGCCCCAGCATTTT.

This clonotype was found many times. The chain has TRBV3-1 and TRBJ2-3; possibly TRBD1 for D (7 bases). In germline, CDR1 is LGHDT, CDR2 YNNKEL (reference sequence). Deletions cut 4 bases from V and 1 base from J, with 9 bases between. The CDR3 has 14 residues. This CDR3 reads CASSPRGGTDTQYF. The CDR3 nucleotides are TGTGCCAGCAGCCCCAGGGGGGGCACAGATACGCAGTATTTT.

A few counts support this clonotype. The rearrangement uses TRBV9 and TRBJ2-6; no firm D call. V was clipped by 0 bases and J by 2 bases, with 6 bases between them. Per the germline V gene, CDR1 is SGDLS and CDR2 is YYNGEE. The CDR3 contains 15 residues. The CDR3 region has the DNA TGTGCCAGCAGCGTAGGGGGAACTGGGGCCAACGTCCTGACTTTC. Translation gives CASSVGGTGANVLTF.

At least ten counts were recorded for this clonotype. The chain uses TRBV6-2 or TRBV6-3 and TRBJ2-5; 8 nucleotides line up with TRBD1. Germline values: CDR1 MNHEY, CDR2 SVGEGT. After removal of 5 bases from V and 2 bases from J, the junction contained 10 bases not matched to a gene. The CDR3 is 16 amino acids. CDR3 in amino acids: CASSPYRTGRQETQYF. CDR3 sequence (DNA): TGTGCCAGCAGTCCCTATCGGACAGGGCGGCAAGAGACCCAGTACTTC.

This clonotype has ten or more counts. J is TRBJ2-1 and V is TRBV5-1; 9 bases fit TRBD1. CDR1 is SGHRS, CDR2 YFSETQ, per germline. This CDR3 is 16 amino acids long. The V gene end was trimmed by 4 bases and the J gene end by 7 bases; junction bases not matched to a gene: 12. CDR3 DNA: TGCGCCAGCAGCCTACCGGCGGGGACAGGGCGGAATGAGCAGTTCTTC. It codes for CASSLPAGTGRNEQFF.

This clonotype appeared many times. The rearrangement joins TRBV6-1 to TRBJ2-6; D ambiguous. The ends were cut back, 1 base at V and 0 bases at J, with 7 bases in the middle. The CDR3 has 16 residues. The germline gives CDR1 MNHNS, CDR2 SASEGT. DNA for the CDR3: TGTGCCAGCAGTGAAGTTTGGGGCTCTGGGGCCAACGTCCTGACTTTC. Protein product: CASSEVWGSGANVLTF.

The chain recombines TRBV5-1 with TRBJ1-1, with TRBD1 identical over 7 bases. Per the germline V gene, CDR1 is SGHRS and CDR2 is YFSETQ. This CDR3 contains 17 residues. The ends lost 1 base at V and 0 bases at J; junction bases unmatched: 9. CDR3 region: CASSLKGQTFMNTEAFF. CDR3 bases: TGCGCCAGCAGCTTGAAGGGACAGACCTTCATGAACACTGAAGCTTTCTTT.

In this sample, this clonotype turned up many times. The chain couples TRBV12-3 or TRBV12-4 to TRBJ2-5, with D hard to call. Deletions cut 6 bases from V and 2 bases from J, with 13 bases between. This CDR3 has 14 residues. The CDR3 region is CASSPTNVQETQYF. CDR3 sequence (DNA): TGTGCCAGCAGCCCGACCAACGTTCAAGAGACCCAGTACTTC.

This clonotype was seen only a few times. The chain carries TRBV11-1 and TRBJ1-5; TRBD1 is a possible D gene (6 bases). Germline assignment: CDR1 SGHAT and CDR2 FQDESV (reference sequence). The ends were cut back, 5 bases at V and 0 bases at J, with 11 bases in the middle. This CDR3 is 15 amino acids long. The CDR3 region has the DNA TGTGCCAGCAGCGTCGGGACATCTAGCAATCAGCCCCAGCATTTT. This gives the protein CASSVGTSSNQPQHF.

The gene calls are TRBV3-1 and TRBJ2-3; D not resolved. Trimming left V 0 bases short and J 0 bases short, with 10 bases between. The CDR3 has 16 residues. Germline CDR1 is LGHDT and CDR2 is YNNKEL (reference sequence). This CDR3 is CASSQDFRRSTDTQYF. CDR3 sequence (DNA): TGTGCCAGCAGCCAAGATTTCCGGAGAAGCACAGATACGCAGTATTTT.

A word on this clonotype: This sequence may be a read error, since a much larger clone differs from it by one base. The chain links TRBV7-8 to TRBJ2-4; D may correspond to TRBD1 or TRBD2 (5 bases each). The CDR3 covers 18 residues. CDR1 is SGHVS and CDR2 is FQNEAQ in the germline V gene. For the CDR3, the DNA is TGTACCAGCAGCTTAGCGCGACAGCTTGGCTTAGCCAAAAACATTCAGTACTTC. The encoded protein is CTSSLARQLGLAKNIQYF.

For this clonotype: Possible read error: a much larger clone is one base away. This chain uses TRBV3-1 with TRBJ1-5, with 9 bases fitting TRBD1. The CDR3 sequence is 15 residues long. Germline CDR1 is LGHDT and CDR2 is YNNKEL (reference sequence). The CDR3 here is CTSSQGTGLYQPQHF. CDR3 DNA sequence: TGTACCAGCAGCCAAGGGACAGGGCTATACCAGCCCCAGCATTTT.

This clonotype was found many times. J is TRBJ2-7 and V is TRBV7-9; TRBD1 agrees at 8 bases. Germline assignment: CDR1 SEHNR and CDR2 FQNEAQ (reference sequence). This CDR3 comprises 16 residues. The V and J ends lost 5 bases and 3 bases, in that order; junction bases with no gene match: 12. The CDR3: CASSQTGQAIDYEQYF. The CDR3 bases are TGTGCCAGCAGCCAGACGGGACAGGCTATCGACTACGAGCAGTACTTC.

This clonotype was seen ten or more times. The chain has TRBV9 and TRBJ2-1; 10 bases are shared with TRBD2. The CDR3 spans 15 residues. Germline assignment: CDR1 SGDLS and CDR2 YYNGEE. The trim removed 0 bases at V and 4 bases at J, leaving 1 base unmatched. CDR3 coding DNA: TGTGCCAGCAGCGTAGTTAGCGGGGGGTACAATGAGCAGTTCTTC. It is translated as CASSVVSGGYNEQFF.

The table lists this clonotype with many counts. The chain is built from TRBV7-2 and TRBJ2-1, with 7 nucleotides matching TRBD2. The CDR3 covers 16 residues. CDR1 and CDR2 (germline): SGHTA, FQGNSA. The V segment lost 2 bases and the J segment 5 bases; nucleotides outside the gene matches: 9. CDR3 DNA sequence: TGTGCCAGCAGCTTACAGCCCATGGCGGGGGACAATGAGCAGTTCTTC. The encoded protein is CASSLQPMAGDNEQFF.

Many counts were recorded for this clonotype. The gene calls are TRBV20-1 and TRBJ2-5, with unresolved D. This CDR3 spans 11 amino acids. V dropped 6 bases and J dropped 5 bases, with 10 bases sitting between them. The germline V gene has CDR1 DFQATT and CDR2 SNEGSKA (reference sequence). This CDR3 reads CSAPLGETQYF. Written as DNA, the CDR3 is TGCAGTGCCCCGCTGGGGGAGACCCAGTACTTC.

The gene calls are TRBV5-1 and TRBJ2-1; D not certain. The J call is in doubt because the DNA end fits TRBJ2-7 better. In germline, CDR1 is SGHRS, CDR2 YFSETQ. The CDR3 runs to 16 residues. The CDR3 sequence: CASSLVGFSSYNEQYF. DNA of the CDR3: TGCGCCAGCAGCTTGGTCGGGTTCAGCTCCTACAATGAGCAGTACTTC.

This clonotype has a count of ten or more. This sequence joins TRBV10-3 and TRBJ1-2, with 7 bases lining up with TRBD1. Germline trimming cut 4 bases from V and 6 bases from J; bases unmatched to any gene: 5. Germline V gene lookup returns CDR1 ENHRY and CDR2 SYGVKD. CDR3 length: 13 residues. The CDR3 DNA reads TGTGCCATCAGTGTCACAGGGGAGGATGGCTACACCTTC. Amino acids: CAISVTGEDGYTF.

Remarks on this clonotype: A read error may explain this, as a much larger clone is one base away. This chain joins TRBV20-1 and TRBJ2-1, with D perhaps being TRBD1 or TRBD2 (6 bases each). The length of the CDR3 is 14 residues. With 3 bases removed from V and 10 bases from J, the gap between germline ends came to 19 bases. Germline V CDR1 and CDR2: DFQATT, SNEGSKA (reference sequence). Written as DNA, the CDR3 is TGCAGTGCTAGGCCTAGGGGGGAACTTTACGAGCAGTTCTTC. Residues: CSARPRGELYEQFF.

The gene calls are TRBV12-3 or TRBV12-4 and TRBJ2-3, with TRBD2 as a possible D gene (6 bases). Trimming pared 9 bases from V and 4 bases from J, leaving 23 bases between. The CDR3 totals 16 residues. Written as DNA, the CDR3 is TGTGCCAGTCGTGGGGGGACCCTAACTAGAGCAGATACGCAGTATTTT. Protein sequence: CASRGGTLTRADTQYF.

This clonotype has ten or more counts. The chain combines TRBV11-2 with TRBJ1-2; 10 nucleotides match TRBD1. Germline CDR1 SGHAT, CDR2 FQNNGV. The CDR3 totals 16 residues. V dropped 1 base and J dropped 8; count of bases not matched to a gene: 10. CDR3 sequence reads: CASSLAIGTGASGYTF. The DNA of the CDR3 is TGTGCCAGCAGCTTAGCCATCGGGACAGGGGCCTCCGGCTACACCTTC.

V gene TRBV5-1 combines with J gene TRBJ1-5, with 7 bases that match TRBD1. Germline lookup yields CDR1 SGHRS and CDR2 YFSETQ. The CDR3 is 15 residues long. J lost 3 bases, V lost 0 bases, and 3 bases had no gene match. CDR3 sequence (DNA): TGCGCCAGCAGCTTGGAAGGGGGCGACAATCAGCCCCAGCATTTT. This encodes CASSLEGGDNQPQHF.

The rearrangement joins TRBV12-3 or TRBV12-4 to TRBJ1-1; 7 bases map to TRBD1. The CDR3 runs to 12 residues. Trimming at V came to 5 bases and at J to 9 bases, leaving 6 bases not matched to a gene. CDR3 protein: CASSPRTGKAFF. The CDR3 nucleotides read TGTGCCAGCAGTCCTCGGACAGGAAAAGCTTTCTTT.

As to this clonotype: A read error may be the cause here, since a much bigger clone is one base away. The gene calls are TRBV6-2 or TRBV6-3 and TRBJ2-5; D is perhaps TRBD2 (6 bases). Germline V gives CDR1 MNHEY, CDR2 SVGEGT. The V and J ends lost 7 bases and 11 bases respectively, with 23 bases between them. This CDR3 comprises 14 residues. Here the CDR3 DNA reads TGTGCCAGCAACAGCCGGAGGGGCTCCTACGGGCAGTACTTC. It is translated as CASNSRRGSYGQYF.

This clonotype came up a few times. The chain employs TRBV7-2 and TRBJ2-7; the match to TRBD2 covers 7 bases. CDR3 size: 15 residues. Germline V gene lookup returns CDR1 SGHTA and CDR2 FQGNSA. With V trimmed by 0 bases and J by 6 bases, 8 bases remained unmatched. The CDR3: CASSLAGGVRGEQYF. The CDR3 DNA reads TGTGCCAGCAGCTTAGCGGGAGGGGTACGAGGCGAGCAGTACTTC.

The sample holds many counts of this clonotype. The gene calls are TRBV7-2 and TRBJ1-6; D call uncertain. The CDR3 loop spans 15 amino acids. Trimming removed 5 bases from V and 2 bases from J, with 10 bases in between. The germline gives CDR1 SGHTA, CDR2 FQGNSA. CDR3 in amino acids: CASSPHGPYNSPLHF. As DNA, the CDR3 is TGTGCCAGCAGCCCCCATGGCCCCTATAATTCACCCCTCCACTTT.

This clonotype has at least ten counts. The rearrangement links TRBV20-1 to TRBJ2-1; 10 bases fit TRBD2. V lost 5 bases to trimming and J lost 9 bases; unmatched junction nucleotides: 10. Germline loops: CDR1 DFQATT, CDR2 SNEGSKA (reference sequence). The CDR3 has 14 amino acids. Written as DNA, the CDR3 is TGCAGTGCTCCGAGCGGGGGGGCAGCTGGTGAGCAGTTCTTC. It specifies CSAPSGGAAGEQFF.

The sample holds a few counts of this clonotype. An end of the junction differs from the germline gene, which may be a read error. CDR3 loop: CASSQNSEAFF. For the CDR3, the DNA is TGTGCCAGCAGCCAAAACAGTGAAGCTTTCTTT. The chain joins TRBV3-1 to TRBJ1-1; no reliable D call. Germline V CDR1 and CDR2: LGHDT, YNNKEL (reference sequence). CDR3 length equals 11 residues. Full variable domain (remainder filled in from reference TRBV3-1 and TRBJ1-1): DTAVSQTPKYLVTQMGNDKSIKCEQNLGHDTMYWYKQDSKKFLKIMFSYNNKELIINETVPNRFSPKSPDKAHLNLHINSLELGDSAVYFCASSQNSEAFFGQGTRLTVV.

V gene TRBV9 combines with J gene TRBJ2-2, with 7 bases aligning to TRBD2. J was trimmed by 6 bases and V by 4 bases; bases with no gene match: 6. Germline lookup yields CDR1 SGDLS and CDR2 YYNGEE. The length of the CDR3 is 14 residues. CDR3 DNA sequence: TGTGCCAGCAGCCTGGGACTAAGCTCCGGGGAGCTGTTTTTT. Residues: CASSLGLSSGELFF.